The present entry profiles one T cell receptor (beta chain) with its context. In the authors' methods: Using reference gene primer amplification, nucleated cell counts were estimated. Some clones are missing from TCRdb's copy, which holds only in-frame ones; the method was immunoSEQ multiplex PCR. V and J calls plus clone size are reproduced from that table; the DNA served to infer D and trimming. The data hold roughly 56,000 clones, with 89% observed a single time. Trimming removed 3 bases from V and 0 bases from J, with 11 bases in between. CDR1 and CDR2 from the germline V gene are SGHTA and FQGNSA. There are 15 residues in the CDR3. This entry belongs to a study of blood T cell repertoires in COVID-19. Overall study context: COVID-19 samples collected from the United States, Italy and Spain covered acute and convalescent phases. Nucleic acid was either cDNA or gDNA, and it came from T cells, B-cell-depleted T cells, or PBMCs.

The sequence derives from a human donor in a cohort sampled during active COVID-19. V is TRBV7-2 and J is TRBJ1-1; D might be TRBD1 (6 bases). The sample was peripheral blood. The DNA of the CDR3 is TGTGCCAGCAGCTTTTACAGGGTGATGAACACTGAAGCTTTCTTT. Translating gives CASSFYRVMNTEAFF.